This entry concerns a single T cell receptor beta chain. Its antigen remains unknown. Researchers used approximately 3,800 ng of total RNA for each TCR library. Eight reactions per sample, run separately, yielded cDNA. TCRdb re-called the 5' RACE reads, yielding one record per CDR3 amino acid sequence without DNA. This sample's table reports approximately 390,000 distinct CDR3 sequences. This sample stems from a study of monozygotic twins with inflammatory bowel disease. Study results and caveats: There were differing immunosuppressive treatments, which may have added variability to patient repertoires. On the inverse Simpson index, IBD patients scored lower for TCRbeta diversity than healthy co-twins.

CDR1 is GTSNPN, CDR2 SVGIG, per germline (reference sequence). The CDR3 consists of 11 residues. V is TRBV30 and J is TRBJ1-1; with no DNA, the TCRdb D assignment of TRBD1 cannot be verified. The sample was blood. This TCR was recovered from a human donor with ulcerative colitis or Crohn's disease, or a healthy co-twin of an affected twin (not recorded which). This CDR3 is CAWDRGTEAFF.